This TCR beta chain was captured by sequencing in a study of human T cells and chemical hapten exposure. One entry per CDR3 protein results from TCRdb running MiXCR on the RACE reads. The data contain over 100,000 distinct CDR3 sequences, roughly 10% of them seen just once; the ten biggest clones take up 2.5% to 3.5%. Time point here: patch test 2, 6 weeks after DPC sensitization. Treatment indicated: therapeutic diphenylcyclopropenone sensitization with weekly scalp DPC. The CDR3 runs to 16 residues. The junction had 6 bases not matched to a gene; V was cut back by 0 bases and J by 6 bases. Germline V gene data show CDR1 as SGHRS and CDR2 as YFSETQ.

The receptor was isolated from a woman between 40 and 50 years old with alopecia areata. Some clones in this sample may be carry-over from other donors' samples. Material: whole blood, obtained in connection with sensitization to the hapten diphenylcyclopropenone (DPC). The V call is TRBV5-1, the J call TRBJ1-4; 9 nucleotides line up with TRBD1. The CDR3 DNA follows: TGCGCCAGCAGCTTGGGCCCGGGACAGGGATATGAAAAACTGTTTTTT. It specifies CASSLGPGQGYEKLFF.